Listed below are T cell receptor beta chains from one sample, sequenced in a study of blood T cell repertoires in COVID-19. The method was immunoSEQ multiplex PCR; TCRdb's version includes in-frame clones alone and lacks a portion of them. This sample has 300,000 to 400,000 clones; over 75% occur once, and the top ten carry 2% to 2.5%. The specimen was peripheral blood. The source of these receptors is an older woman with COVID-19, enrolled during active disease. Both conserved end residues are part of each CDR3. Fields, in order: V gene, clone size, J gene, D gene, CDR3 DNA, CDR3 protein. A D gene is named only where the DNA matches it firmly. Size is omitted from some rows. Given values are once, few, many or a class for expanded clones.

V gene: TRBV5-4; clone size: once; J gene: TRBJ1-2; D gene: TRBD1; CDR3 DNA: TGTGCCAGCAGCCCGCCGGGACAGGGGGTGCGCAGCTATGGCTACACCTTC; CDR3 protein: CASSPPGQGVRSYGYTF
V gene: TRBV10-1; clone size: .; J gene: TRBJ2-3; D gene: .; CDR3 DNA: TGCGCCAGCAGCCCCGCAGGGTTGGGGACGCAGTATTTT; CDR3 protein: CASSPAGLGTQYF
V gene: TRBV6-6; clone size: .; J gene: TRBJ2-1; D gene: .; CDR3 DNA: TGTGCCAGCAGCCGCCAGGGGGCGGGGGACAATGAGCAGTTCTTC; CDR3 protein: CASSRQGAGDNEQFF
V gene: TRBV14; clone size: .; J gene: TRBJ2-7; D gene: TRBD1; CDR3 DNA: TGTGCCAGCACCAAGACAGGGTCCGGCGCCTACGAGCAGTACTTC; CDR3 protein: CASTKTGSGAYEQYF
V gene: TRBV28; clone size: .; J gene: TRBJ1-3; D gene: .; CDR3 DNA: TGTGCCAGCAGTCCGCAGAGAAACACCATATATTTT; CDR3 protein: CASSPQRNTIYF
V gene: TRBV19; clone size: .; J gene: TRBJ1-5; D gene: .; CDR3 DNA: TGTGCCAGTAGTATGAGACCCGAGGCCGGTCAGCCCCAGCATTTT; CDR3 protein: CASSMRPEAGQPQHF
V gene: TRBV19; clone size: .; J gene: TRBJ1-1; D gene: .; CDR3 DNA: TGTGCCAGTAGGAAGAGGGTTGACACTGAAGCTTTCTTT; CDR3 protein: CASRKRVDTEAFF
V gene: TRBV5-1; clone size: .; J gene: TRBJ1-6; D gene: TRBD1; CDR3 DNA: TGCGCCAGCAGCGGGGACAGCTATAATTCACCCCTCCACTTT; CDR3 protein: CASSGDSYNSPLHF
V gene: TRBV3-1/TRBV3-2; clone size: .; J gene: TRBJ1-1; D gene: TRBD1; CDR3 DNA: TGTGCCAGCAGCCCATGGACAGGGCTGAGGAACACTGAAGCTTTCTTT; CDR3 protein: CASSPWTGLRNTEAFF
V gene: TRBV7-9; clone size: .; J gene: TRBJ2-4; D gene: TRBD2; CDR3 DNA: TGTGCCAGCAGCCAAAGCGGGGGTGACATTCAGTACTTC; CDR3 protein: CASSQSGGDIQYF
V gene: TRBV28; clone size: .; J gene: TRBJ2-3; D gene: TRBD1; CDR3 DNA: TGTGCCAGCAGTGACCCTGGACAGGGGACAGATACGCAGTATTTT; CDR3 protein: CASSDPGQGTDTQYF
V gene: TRBV2; clone size: few; J gene: TRBJ1-4; D gene: .; CDR3 DNA: TGTGCCAGCACGGAGAGGGATGAAAAACTGTTTTTT; CDR3 protein: CASTERDEKLFF
V gene: TRBV20-1; clone size: .; J gene: TRBJ2-2; D gene: .; CDR3 DNA: TGCAGTGCTAGTCCCGGGGGATCTGCGAACACCGGGGAGCTGTTTTTT; CDR3 protein: CSASPGGSANTGELFF
V gene: TRBV25-1; clone size: .; J gene: TRBJ1-4; D gene: .; CDR3 DNA: TGTGCCAGCAGTGATCACCTGTCTAGTGCGGATGAAAAACTGTTTTTT; CDR3 protein: CASSDHLSSADEKLFF
V gene: TRBV18; clone size: .; J gene: TRBJ2-7; D gene: TRBD1; CDR3 DNA: TGTGCCAGCTCGGACACTCTTGCGGACAGGGTGGGCATCAAGGAGTACTTC; CDR3 protein: CASSDTLADRVGIKEYF
V gene: TRBV28; clone size: .; J gene: TRBJ1-3; D gene: .; CDR3 DNA: TGTGCCAGCAGTTCCTCGGGGATTGGAAACACCATATATTTT; CDR3 protein: CASSSSGIGNTIYF
V gene: TRBV5-1; clone size: .; J gene: TRBJ2-7; D gene: .; CDR3 DNA: TGCGCCAGCAGATACGAGAACTACGAGCAGTACTTC; CDR3 protein: CASRYENYEQYF
V gene: TRBV27; clone size: .; J gene: TRBJ2-7; D gene: .; CDR3 DNA: TGTGCCAGCAGTCCGGGGGTCTCCTACGAGCAGTACTTC; CDR3 protein: CASSPGVSYEQYF
V gene: TRBV15; clone size: .; J gene: TRBJ2-5; D gene: .; CDR3 DNA: TGTGCCACCAGCAGGTTTAGGCTAGGTTTAGAGACCCAGTACTTC; CDR3 protein: CATSRFRLGLETQYF
V gene: TRBV3-1/TRBV3-2; clone size: .; J gene: TRBJ1-2; D gene: .; CDR3 DNA: TGTGCCAGCAGCCCTTATACAGGGCTCTCCTATGGCTACACCTTC; CDR3 protein: CASSPYTGLSYGYTF
V gene: TRBV28; clone size: .; J gene: TRBJ1-5; D gene: .; CDR3 DNA: TGTGCCAGCAGTTTAAGTGCGGCGTATCAGCCCCAGCATTTT; CDR3 protein: CASSLSAAYQPQHF
V gene: TRBV12-5; clone size: .; J gene: TRBJ2-1; D gene: TRBD1; CDR3 DNA: TGTGCTAGTGGTACCGGGACAGGGGCTTACAATGAGCAGTTCTTC; CDR3 protein: CASGTGTGAYNEQFF
V gene: TRBV28; clone size: .; J gene: TRBJ2-5; D gene: TRBD1; CDR3 DNA: TGTGCCACCTGTTCAGGGGGCCACCAAGAGACCCAGTACTTC; CDR3 protein: CATCSGGHQETQYF
V gene: TRBV5-1; clone size: .; J gene: TRBJ2-7; D gene: .; CDR3 DNA: TGCGCCAGCAGCTTGGAGGGGTCAGCCTACGAGCAGTACTTC; CDR3 protein: CASSLEGSAYEQYF
V gene: TRBV2; clone size: .; J gene: TRBJ1-1; D gene: .; CDR3 DNA: TGTGCCAGCAGTGCGACAGGTATGAACACTGAAGCTTTCTTT; CDR3 protein: CASSATGMNTEAFF
V gene: TRBV7-8; clone size: once; J gene: TRBJ1-1; D gene: .; CDR3 DNA: TGTGCCAGCAGCCCCTATAGGACACCTAACACTGAAGCTTTCTTT; CDR3 protein: CASSPYRTPNTEAFF
V gene: TRBV11-3; clone size: once; J gene: TRBJ1-4; D gene: TRBD1; CDR3 DNA: TGTGCCAGCAGCACAGGACAGGGGTTAAATGAAAAACTGTTTTTT; CDR3 protein: CASSTGQGLNEKLFF
V gene: TRBV5-1; clone size: .; J gene: TRBJ1-4; D gene: TRBD1; CDR3 DNA: TGCGCCAGCAGGAGAACAGGGGGAAGTGAAAAACTGTTTTTT; CDR3 protein: CASRRTGGSEKLFF
V gene: TRBV28; clone size: .; J gene: TRBJ1-5; D gene: TRBD1; CDR3 DNA: TGTGCCAGCAGTTCATTACAGGGGGCCCAGCATTTT; CDR3 protein: CASSSLQGAQHF
V gene: TRBV27; clone size: few; J gene: TRBJ1-5; D gene: .; CDR3 DNA: TGTGCCAGCAGCCCCACCCCCGCAGGGGCGGTCAATCAGCCCCAGCATTTT; CDR3 protein: CASSPTPAGAVNQPQHF
V gene: TRBV25-1; clone size: .; J gene: TRBJ2-4; D gene: .; CDR3 DNA: TGTGCCAGCAGTGGTTACACAGGGTTGAACATTCAGTACTTC; CDR3 protein: CASSGYTGLNIQYF
V gene: TRBV9; clone size: .; J gene: TRBJ2-7; D gene: .; CDR3 DNA: TGTGCCAGCAGCGTAGGGACACCCTACGAGCAGTACTTC; CDR3 protein: CASSVGTPYEQYF
V gene: TRBV7-9; clone size: .; J gene: TRBJ2-7; D gene: TRBD1; CDR3 DNA: TGTGCCAGCAGCTCTACTCCGGGACAGAGCACCTACGAGCAGTACTTC; CDR3 protein: CASSSTPGQSTYEQYF
V gene: TRBV6-5; clone size: .; J gene: TRBJ1-5; D gene: TRBD1; CDR3 DNA: TGTGCCAGCAGTCACAGGGGTTCCAATCAGCCCCAGCATTTT; CDR3 protein: CASSHRGSNQPQHF
V gene: TRBV28; clone size: .; J gene: TRBJ2-1; D gene: TRBD1; CDR3 DNA: TGTGCCAGCAGTTTATTTGGGACAGGACAGTACAATGAGCAGTTCTTC; CDR3 protein: CASSLFGTGQYNEQFF
V gene: TRBV28; clone size: .; J gene: TRBJ1-2; D gene: .; CDR3 DNA: TGTGCCAGCAGTTTCTACCGTGGCTACACCTTC; CDR3 protein: CASSFYRGYTF
V gene: TRBV10-2; clone size: .; J gene: TRBJ2-1; D gene: TRBD1; CDR3 DNA: TGCGCCAGCAATACCGGGACAGGGACTTTCAATGAGCAGTTCTTC; CDR3 protein: CASNTGTGTFNEQFF
V gene: TRBV14; clone size: .; J gene: TRBJ2-5; D gene: TRBD2; CDR3 DNA: TGTGCCAGCAGCCAAGAAGGGGGACTAGCGGTACAAGAGACCCAGTACTTC; CDR3 protein: CASSQEGGLAVQETQYF
V gene: TRBV29-1; clone size: .; J gene: TRBJ2-2; D gene: .; CDR3 DNA: TGCAGCGTTGCCACACAGAACACCGGGGAGCTGTTTTTT; CDR3 protein: CSVATQNTGELFF
V gene: TRBV3-1/TRBV3-2; clone size: .; J gene: TRBJ2-5; D gene: TRBD2; CDR3 DNA: TGTGCCAGCAGCCAAGCTCTCGGAGCGGGGGGGCCCAGGGAGACCCAGTACTTC; CDR3 protein: CASSQALGAGGPRETQYF
V gene: TRBV7-3; clone size: .; J gene: TRBJ1-6; D gene: TRBD1; CDR3 DNA: TGTGCCAGCAGCTTCTGGGGCAGGGGGCGAATTAACCTCCACTTT; CDR3 protein: CASSFWGRGRINLHF
V gene: TRBV5-6; clone size: many; J gene: TRBJ1-6; D gene: TRBD1; CDR3 DNA: TGTGCCAGCAGCTCGGACAGGGCAGGAGGCAATTCACCCCTCCACTTT; CDR3 protein: CASSSDRAGGNSPLHF
V gene: TRBV27; clone size: .; J gene: TRBJ2-5; D gene: .; CDR3 DNA: TGTGCCAGCAGCCCAATAGAGGCTGGGGAGACCCAGTACTTC; CDR3 protein: CASSPIEAGETQYF
V gene: TRBV6-6; clone size: .; J gene: TRBJ1-2; D gene: .; CDR3 DNA: TGTGCCAGCAGTCGCAGGGATGGCTACACCTTC; CDR3 protein: CASSRRDGYTF
V gene: TRBV6-5; clone size: .; J gene: TRBJ1-1; D gene: TRBD1; CDR3 DNA: TGTGCCAGCCGTCTTAGGGGGCCAATGAACACTGAAGCTTTCTTT; CDR3 protein: CASRLRGPMNTEAFF
V gene: TRBV6-5; clone size: few; J gene: TRBJ2-7; D gene: TRBD1; CDR3 DNA: TGTGCCAGCGTAAGGGGGACAGGGGGCCGGGAGCAGTACTTC; CDR3 protein: CASVRGTGGREQYF
V gene: TRBV7-9; clone size: .; J gene: TRBJ1-1; D gene: .; CDR3 DNA: TGTGCCAGCAGCTTAGGAGAGGGTACTGAAGCTTTCTTT; CDR3 protein: CASSLGEGTEAFF
V gene: TRBV7-8; clone size: .; J gene: TRBJ1-3; D gene: .; CDR3 DNA: TGTGCCAGCAGCTTAGAGTTAGGGAGGATCTACTCTGGAAACACCATATATTTT; CDR3 protein: CASSLELGRIYSGNTIYF
V gene: TRBV7-7; clone size: .; J gene: TRBJ1-3; D gene: .; CDR3 DNA: TGTGCCAGCAGCTTAGCGCGCGGGTTAGCAGGAAACACCATATATTTT; CDR3 protein: CASSLARGLAGNTIYF
V gene: TRBV5-5; clone size: .; J gene: TRBJ2-2; D gene: .; CDR3 DNA: TGTGCCAGCAGTCCGTACACCGGGGAGCTGTTTTTT; CDR3 protein: CASSPYTGELFF
V gene: TRBV19; clone size: once; J gene: TRBJ1-6; D gene: TRBD1; CDR3 DNA: TGTGCCAGTTCCCACAGGGGAAATTCACCCCTCCACTTT; CDR3 protein: CASSHRGNSPLHF